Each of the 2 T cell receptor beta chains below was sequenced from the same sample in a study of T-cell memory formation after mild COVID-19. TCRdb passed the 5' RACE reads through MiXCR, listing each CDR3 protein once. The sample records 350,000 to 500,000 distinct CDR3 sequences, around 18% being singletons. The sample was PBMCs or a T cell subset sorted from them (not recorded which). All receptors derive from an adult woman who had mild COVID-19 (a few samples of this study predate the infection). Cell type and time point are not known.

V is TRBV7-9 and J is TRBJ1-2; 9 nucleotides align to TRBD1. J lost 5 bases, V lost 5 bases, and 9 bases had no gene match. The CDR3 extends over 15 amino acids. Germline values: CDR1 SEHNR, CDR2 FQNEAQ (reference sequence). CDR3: CASSVPGQGPYGYTF. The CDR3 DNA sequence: TGTGCCAGCAGCGTTCCGGGACAGGGACCGTATGGCTACACCTTC.

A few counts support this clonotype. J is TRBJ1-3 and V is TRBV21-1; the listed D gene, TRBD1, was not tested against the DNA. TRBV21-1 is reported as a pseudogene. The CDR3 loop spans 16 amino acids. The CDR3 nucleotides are TGTGCCAGCAGCAAAGGGGGACGGATCTCTGGAAACACCATATATTTT. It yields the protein CASSKGGRISGNTIYF.